This T cell receptor beta chain was sequenced during a study of tumor-infiltrating lymphocytes in primary liver carcinoma. Looking at the study overall: The study included patients who were men and women aged 30 to 69 years. Study observations and caveats: Just about 7.5-25% of leading clones were found in every one of five regions.

Reverse transcription of 450 to 500 ng total RNA with a constant-region primer produced TCR beta cDNA. Three rounds of nested multiplex PCR with slightly modified ARM-PCR produced TCR beta libraries. The study ran its first two PCR rounds for approximately 10 cycles each, using TRBV1-TRBV30 forward primers and a C-beta reverse primer. TCRdb re-called the multiplex PCR reads through MiXCR, storing one row per CDR3 protein. The sample includes about 100,000 distinct CDR3 sequences, around two thirds of them seen just once. Note on this clonotype: Its antigen is unidentified. The junction does not match germline at one end; this may be a read error.

Joint extraction of RNA and DNA used roughly 20-33 mg of bulk tissue that was unsorted. Donors underwent surgery for histopathologically diagnosed primary liver carcinoma. Germline lookup yields CDR1 LGHNT and CDR2 FRNRAP. This CDR3 is built from 13 residues. The source of this sequence is a woman aged 60-75 years with primary liver carcinoma and hepatitis B virus infection. Material for sequencing was liver tumor tissue from sampling region 2. Subset defined: tumor region T2, inferior pole. The rearrangement links TRBV12-5 to TRBJ1-2, with D possibly TRBD1 on 5 matching bases. The CDR3 sequence: CASGRDSFYGYAF. The DNA of the CDR3 is TGTGCTAGTGGACGTGACAGCTTCTATGGCTACGCCTTC. The whole variable domain, filled in from reference TRBV12-5 and TRBJ1-2, reads DARVTQTPRHKVTEMGQEVTMRCQPILGHNTVFWYRQTMMQGLELLAYFRNRAPLDDSGMPKDRFSAEMPDATLATLKIQPSEPRDSAVYFCASGRDSFYGYAFGSGTRLTVV.